This T cell receptor (beta chain) was recorded in a study of breast tumors, draining lymph nodes, adjacent tissues. General observations from the study: Most tumor T cells seemingly derive from lymph node, then expand in tumor. Compared with basal-like, luminal-like tumors shared significantly more repertoire with nontumor tissue. Tumor TCR diversity was below lymph nodes but above nontumor tissue.

Via MiXCR, TCRdb re-called the multiplex PCR reads, giving one row per CDR3 protein. Of 270,000 or so distinct CDR3 sequences in the sample, 30% to 35% were seen once. This CDR3 is built from 14 residues. Germline V gives CDR1 LNHDA, CDR2 SQIVND (reference sequence). V lost 5 bases, J lost 2 bases, and 10 bases lay in between. This clonotype was seen at least ten times. Its target is unknown. Breast cancer patients provided tissue from their axillary draining lymph nodes. Sequencing used axillary lymph node tissue. The sequence derives from a female donor with breast cancer. Some clones in this sample may be carry-over from other donors' samples. The J gene is TRBJ1-5, the V gene TRBV19; D is unresolved. DNA of the CDR3: TGTGCCAGTAGTCCCGAGGGTGGCAATCAGCCCCAGCATTTT. Its protein is CASSPEGGNQPQHF.